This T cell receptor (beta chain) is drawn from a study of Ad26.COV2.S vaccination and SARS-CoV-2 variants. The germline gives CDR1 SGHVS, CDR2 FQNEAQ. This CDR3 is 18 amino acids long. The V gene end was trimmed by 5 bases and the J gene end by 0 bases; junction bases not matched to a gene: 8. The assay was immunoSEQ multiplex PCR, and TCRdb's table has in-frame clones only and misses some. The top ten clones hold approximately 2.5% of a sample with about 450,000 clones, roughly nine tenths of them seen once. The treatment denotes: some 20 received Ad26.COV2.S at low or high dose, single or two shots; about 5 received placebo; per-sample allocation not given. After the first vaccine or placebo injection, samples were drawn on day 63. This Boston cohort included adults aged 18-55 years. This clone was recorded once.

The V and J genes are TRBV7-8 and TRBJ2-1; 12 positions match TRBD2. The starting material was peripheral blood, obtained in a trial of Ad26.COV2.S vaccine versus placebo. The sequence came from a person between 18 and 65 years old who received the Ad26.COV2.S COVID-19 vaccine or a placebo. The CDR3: CASSRRLAGGSSYNEQFF. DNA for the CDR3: TGTGCCAGCAGCAGGCGGCTAGCGGGAGGGAGCTCCTACAATGAGCAGTTCTTC.